Listed below are T cell receptor beta chains from one sample, sequenced in a study of lymphopenia after photon versus proton radiotherapy. Libraries were prepared by immunoSEQ multiplex PCR; TCRdb keeps only in-frame clonotypes and omits some of them. The sample yields roughly 30,000 clones, about 83% seen once. The source material was peripheral blood, sampled from a patient treated with proton-based radiotherapy. The receptors originated from a woman aged 60 to 75 with cholangiocarcinoma. Some clones in this sample may be carry-over from other donors' samples. CDR3s include the opening cysteine and the closing phenylalanine or tryptophan. D genes are given only for firm matches. Part of the rows lack a size; the others show once, few, many or a class for expanded clones.

TRBV18	NA	TRBJ1-4	once	TGTGCCAGCTCACCTCAGGCCTCAACTAATGAAAAACTGTTTTTT	CASSPQASTNEKLFF
TRBV7-3	NA	TRBJ2-2	NA	TGTGCCAGCAGCTCCCAAGGCGGCAACACCGGGGAGCTGTTTTTT	CASSSQGGNTGELFF
TRBV5-6	NA	TRBJ1-5	NA	TGTGCCAGCAGCTCGTTCTCGGCAGGCAATCAGCCCCAGCATTTT	CASSSFSAGNQPQHF
TRBV2	NA	TRBJ1-1	NA	TGTGCCAGCAGTTACGACAATGAAGCTTTCTTT	CASSYDNEAFF
TRBV20-1	NA	TRBJ2-1	NA	TGCAGTGCTAGAGTTGGGAATGAGCAGTTCTTC	CSARVGNEQFF
TRBV4-1	TRBD2	TRBJ2-1	once	TGCGCCAGCAGCCTTGGGCGGGGGGGCCTTTTGTCGAGGTCCTACAATGAGCAGTTCTTC	CASSLGRGGLLSRSYNEQFF
TRBV19	NA	TRBJ2-7	NA	TGTGCCAGTAGTATAGATCTATGGGGGGTGGAGCAGTACTTC	CASSIDLWGVEQYF
TRBV4-3	NA	TRBJ2-1	few	TGCGCCAGCAGCGGGAGCAATGAGCAGTTCTTC	CASSGSNEQFF
TRBV7-2	NA	TRBJ2-3	NA	TGTGCCAGCAGGATAGGGCCGTACACAGATACGCAGTATTTT	CASRIGPYTDTQYF
TRBV10-3	TRBD2	TRBJ2-4	NA	TGTGCCATCAGTGTGGGGGCCACGGGAGGGGAAAACATTCAGTACTTC	CAISVGATGGENIQYF
TRBV20-1	NA	TRBJ2-7	NA	TGCAGTGCTAGAGGTCAAAACGAGCAGTACTTC	CSARGQNEQYF
TRBV21-1	NA	TRBJ2-1	NA	TGTGCCAGCAGCAAATCGGGTTCCCCCTACAATGAGCAGTTCTTC	CASSKSGSPYNEQFF
TRBV9	TRBD2	TRBJ2-3	NA	TGTGCCAGCGGGACTAGCGGAGCTCACACAGATACGCAGTATTTT	CASGTSGAHTDTQYF
TRBV4-2	TRBD1	TRBJ1-4	once	TGTGCCAGCAGCCGGGACAGGGGTCTTTCAACTAATGAAAAACTGTTTTTT	CASSRDRGLSTNEKLFF
TRBV20-1	NA	TRBJ2-1	NA	TGCAGTGCTGAATTCAATGAGCAGTTCTTC	CSAEFNEQFF
TRBV7-3	NA	TRBJ1-3	NA	TGTGCCAGCAGCTTAGAAGGGGGTGGCTTTGGAAACACCATATATTTT	CASSLEGGGFGNTIYF
TRBV4-1	NA	TRBJ1-6	NA	TGCGCCAGCAGCCAGGCGGACCGAGGGAGCTCACCCCTCCACTTT	CASSQADRGSSPLHF
TRBV6-5	TRBD1	TRBJ2-7	NA	TGTGCCAGCAGAGGGACAGGGTACTCCTACGAGCAGTACTTC	CASRGTGYSYEQYF
TRBV19	NA	TRBJ2-3	NA	TGTGCCAGTAGTATGGGAAGGAGTAGCTCAGATACGCAGTATTTT	CASSMGRSSSDTQYF
TRBV2	NA	TRBJ2-4	once	TGTGCCAGCAGTGGACAGTTACTTCTAGCCAAAAACATTCAGTACTTC	CASSGQLLLAKNIQYF
TRBV10-2	NA	TRBJ2-1	NA	TGCGCCAGCAGACAAGACAGCTACAATGAGCAGTTCTTC	CASRQDSYNEQFF
TRBV6-5	TRBD2	TRBJ2-1	NA	TGTGCCAGCTGCCTAGCGGGGGGCTACAATGAGCAGTTCTTC	CASCLAGGYNEQFF
TRBV7-2	NA	TRBJ1-3	NA	TGTGCCAGCAGCCCCCAGGGGACCTCTGGAAACACCATATATTTT	CASSPQGTSGNTIYF
TRBV2	NA	TRBJ2-5	NA	TGTGCCAGCAGTGAAATACAGTACCAAGAGACCCAGTACTTC	CASSEIQYQETQYF
TRBV7-9	TRBD1	TRBJ1-1	NA	TGTGCCAGCAGCGCAACCGGGACAGGGAAAACTGAAGCTTTCTTT	CASSATGTGKTEAFF
TRBV18	TRBD1	TRBJ1-2	NA	TGTGCCAGCTCACCGTGGGACAGCGGTGGCTACACCTTC	CASSPWDSGGYTF
TRBV6-1	NA	TRBJ2-1	NA	TGTGCCAGCAGTGAACAATACGGGACACCTTCCTACAATGAGCAGTTCTTC	CASSEQYGTPSYNEQFF
TRBV4-1	TRBD1	TRBJ2-7	NA	TGCGCCAGCAGCCAAGTAAGGGACAGGGTACCTTGGACCCCATTCGACGAGCAGTACTTC	CASSQVRDRVPWTPFDEQYF
TRBV7-2	NA	TRBJ2-2	NA	TGTGCCAGCAGCTTAGGGTCAATAGCTGGGACCGGGGAGCTGTTTTTT	CASSLGSIAGTGELFF
TRBV18	NA	TRBJ1-1	NA	TGTGCCAGCTCACCATTCCAGGGTAGGTCTGAAGCTTTCTTT	CASSPFQGRSEAFF
TRBV4-1	NA	TRBJ1-4	NA	TGCGCCAGCAGCCAAGCACGTCGGGGCACAGACCCCCAAAGACTGTTTTTT	CASSQARRGTDPQRLFF
TRBV5-1	NA	TRBJ2-7	NA	TGCGCCAGCAGCACAACCACCGTGGAGTACGAGCAGTACTTC	CASSTTTVEYEQYF
TRBV2	TRBD1	TRBJ2-1	few	TGTGCCAGCAGATCCCGGGACAGGGTATTCGGTGAGCAGTTCTTC	CASRSRDRVFGEQFF
TRBV11-1	NA	TRBJ2-2	NA	TGTGCCAGCAGCGAGCAAAACACCGGGGAGCTGTTTTTT	CASSEQNTGELFF
TRBV6-1	NA	TRBJ1-1	NA	TGTGCCAGCAGTGGGAGGAACGGGGGACGAGACACTGAAGCTTTCTTT	CASSGRNGGRDTEAFF